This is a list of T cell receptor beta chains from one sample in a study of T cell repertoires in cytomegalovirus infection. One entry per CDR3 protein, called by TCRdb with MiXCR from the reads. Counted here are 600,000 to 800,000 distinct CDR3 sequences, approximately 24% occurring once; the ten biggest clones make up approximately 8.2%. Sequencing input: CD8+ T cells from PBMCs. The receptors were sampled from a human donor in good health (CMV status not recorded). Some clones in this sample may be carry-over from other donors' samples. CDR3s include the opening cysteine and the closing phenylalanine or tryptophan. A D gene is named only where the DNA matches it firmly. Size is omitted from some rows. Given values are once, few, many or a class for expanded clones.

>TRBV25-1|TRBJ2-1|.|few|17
TGTGCCAGCAGTGATCCCGAACTAGCCCTAGACCCCAATGAGCAGTTCTTC
CASSDPELALDPNEQFF
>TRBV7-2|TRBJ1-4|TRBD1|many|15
TGTGCCAGCAGCATCCAGGGGGAGGGATGGGAAAAACTGTTTTTT
CASSIQGEGWEKLFF
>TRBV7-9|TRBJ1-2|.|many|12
TGTGCCGTAATCAGGGGCGGTTCTGGCTACACCTTC
CAVIRGGSGYTF
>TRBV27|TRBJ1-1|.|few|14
TGTGCCAGCAGTTTTATACAGGGTAAAACTGAAGCTTTCTTT
CASSFIQGKTEAFF
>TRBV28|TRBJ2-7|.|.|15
TGTGCCAGCAGTTTCCGAACCCGGGGGCACTACGAGCAGTACTTC
CASSFRTRGHYEQYF
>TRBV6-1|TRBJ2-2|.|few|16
TGTGCCAGCAGTGTGGGCACACGGTTAGTCACCGGGGAGCTGTTTTTT
CASSVGTRLVTGELFF
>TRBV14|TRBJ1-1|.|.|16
TGTGCCAGCAGCCAAGAGCCGGGATTCATGAACACTGAAGCTTTCTTT
CASSQEPGFMNTEAFF
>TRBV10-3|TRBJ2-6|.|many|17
TGTGCCATCAAGGTCCGTGCCGGACTCTCTGGGGCCAACGTCCTGACTTTC
CAIKVRAGLSGANVLTF
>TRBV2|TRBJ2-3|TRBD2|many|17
TGTGCCAGCAGTGAAAATAGCGGGGGGGCCATGTCAGATACGCAGTATTTT
CASSENSGGAMSDTQYF
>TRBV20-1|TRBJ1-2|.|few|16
TGCAGTGCTAGAGATCTGGGGCCGGCCACTAACTATGGCTACACCTTC
CSARDLGPATNYGYTF
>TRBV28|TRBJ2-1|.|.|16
TGTGCCAGCACCAGTACGACGGGGAGCTCCTACAATGAGCAGTTCTTC
CASTSTTGSSYNEQFF
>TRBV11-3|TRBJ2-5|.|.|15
TGTGCCAGCAGCTTAGGGGACCGCATCCAAGAGACCCAGTACTTC
CASSLGDRIQETQYF
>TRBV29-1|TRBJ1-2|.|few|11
TGCAGCGTGGTGGAGACAAATGGCTACACCTTC
CSVVETNGYTF
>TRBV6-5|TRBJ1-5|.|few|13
TGTGCCAGCAGTTACGGGTTTAATCAGCCCCAGCATTTT
CASSYGFNQPQHF
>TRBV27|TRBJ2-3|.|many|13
TGTGCCAGCAGTTCCTACCCCACAGATACGCAGTATTTT
CASSSYPTDTQYF
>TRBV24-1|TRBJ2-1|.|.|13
TGTGCCACCAGTGATTTGGTAGGGGATGAGCAGTTCTTC
CATSDLVGDEQFF
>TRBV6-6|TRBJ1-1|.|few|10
TGTGCCACGCAGGGCCCTGAAGCTTTCTTT
CATQGPEAFF
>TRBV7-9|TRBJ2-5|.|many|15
TGTGCCAGCAGCTTAGCTCGGGACATGGGGGAGACCCAGTACTTC
CASSLARDMGETQYF